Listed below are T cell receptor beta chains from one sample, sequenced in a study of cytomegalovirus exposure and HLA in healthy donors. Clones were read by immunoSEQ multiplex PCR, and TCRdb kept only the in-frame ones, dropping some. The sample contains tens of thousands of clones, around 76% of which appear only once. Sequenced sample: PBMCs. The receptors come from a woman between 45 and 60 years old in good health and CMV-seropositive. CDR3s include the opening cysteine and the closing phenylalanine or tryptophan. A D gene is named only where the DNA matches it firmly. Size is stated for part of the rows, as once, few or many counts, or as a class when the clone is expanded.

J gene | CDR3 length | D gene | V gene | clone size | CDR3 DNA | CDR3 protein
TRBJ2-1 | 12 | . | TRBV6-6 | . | TGTGCCAGCAGATCCAAGGCGGGTGAGCAGTTCTTC | CASRSKAGEQFF
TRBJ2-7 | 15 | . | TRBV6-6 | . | TGTGCCAGCAATTCCGATAGCGTAAGCTCCTACGAGCAGTACTTC | CASNSDSVSSYEQYF
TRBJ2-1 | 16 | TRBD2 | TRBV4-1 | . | TGCGCCAGCAGCCACACCGGACTAGCGGGAGACAATGAGCAGTTCTTC | CASSHTGLAGDNEQFF
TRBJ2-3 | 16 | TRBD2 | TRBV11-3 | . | TGTGCCAGCAGCTTAGGGGAGCGGGAGAGTACAGATACGCAGTATTTT | CASSLGERESTDTQYF
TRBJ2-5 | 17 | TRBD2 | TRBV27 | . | TGTGCCAGCAGTTCACAGGGCGGGACTAGCGTTTTGGGAGAGCAGTACTTC | CASSSQGGTSVLGEQYF
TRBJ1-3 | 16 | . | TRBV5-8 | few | TGTGCCAGCAGCAGTCCCCTAGACCGCTCTGGAAACACCATATATTTT | CASSSPLDRSGNTIYF
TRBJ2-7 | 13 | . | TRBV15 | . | TGTGCCACCAGCACCCGGGACACATACGAGCAGTACTTC | CATSTRDTYEQYF
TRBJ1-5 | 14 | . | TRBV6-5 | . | TGTGCCAGCAGTTACTCGATTCTAGTTCAGCCCCAGCATTTT | CASSYSILVQPQHF
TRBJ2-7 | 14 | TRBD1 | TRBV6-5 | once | TGTGCCAGCAAGGGGACAGGGGGGTCCTACGAGCAGTACTTC | CASKGTGGSYEQYF
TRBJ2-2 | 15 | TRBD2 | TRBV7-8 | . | TGTGCCGCCAAAGAGTGGCGGGAGAGGGCCGGGGAGCTGTTTTTT | CAAKEWRERAGELFF
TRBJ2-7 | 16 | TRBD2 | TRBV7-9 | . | TGTGCCAGCAGCTTTGAGGTGCGGGAGGGACCCTACGAGCAGTACTTC | CASSFEVREGPYEQYF
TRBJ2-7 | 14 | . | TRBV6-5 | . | TGTGCCAGCAGTTCCCCGCAGGGCTCCCGTCTTCAGTACTTC | CASSSPQGSRLQYF
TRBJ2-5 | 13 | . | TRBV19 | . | TGTGCCAGTAGTATAGGGGGGCAGGCTCCCGCTTACTTC | CASSIGGQAPAYF
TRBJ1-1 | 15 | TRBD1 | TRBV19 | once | TGTGCCAGTAGTATGGGGTCCGGGACAGGGCTTGAAGCTTTCTTT | CASSMGSGTGLEAFF
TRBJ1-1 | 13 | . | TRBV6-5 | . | TGTGCCAGCAGTCCAGGGAGGGGCACTGAAGCTTTCTTT | CASSPGRGTEAFF
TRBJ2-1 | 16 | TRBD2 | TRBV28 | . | TGTGCCAGCAGTTTACTCGTAGCGGGAGGGCCGAATGAGCAGTTCTTC | CASSLLVAGGPNEQFF
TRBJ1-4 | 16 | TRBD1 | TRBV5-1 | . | TGCGCCAGCAGCTTCACCACAGGGGCCCCTAATGAAAAACTGTTTTTT | CASSFTTGAPNEKLFF
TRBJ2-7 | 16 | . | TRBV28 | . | TGTGCCAGCAGTTTATGGTTCGGCGGCCTCTCCTACGAGCAGTACTTC | CASSLWFGGLSYEQYF
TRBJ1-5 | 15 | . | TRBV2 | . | TGTGCCAGCAGTGAAGGGTCTACTACTAATCAGCCCCAGCATTTT | CASSEGSTTNQPQHF
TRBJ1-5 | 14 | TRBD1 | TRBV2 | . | TGTGCCAGCAGACGAGGGACAGGGCATCAGCCCCAGCATTTT | CASRRGTGHQPQHF
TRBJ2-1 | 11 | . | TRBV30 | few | TGTGCCTGGAGTAGAGGGTGGGAGCAGTTCTTC | CAWSRGWEQFF
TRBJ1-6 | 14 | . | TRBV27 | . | TGTGCCAGCAGTTTAGACAGTCGTGGGACACCCCTCCACTTT | CASSLDSRGTPLHF
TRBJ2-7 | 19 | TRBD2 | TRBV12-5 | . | TGTGCTAGTGGTTTGGTAAAAGCAGCAGCGGGAGTGAAGTCCTACGAGCAGTACTTC | CASGLVKAAAGVKSYEQYF
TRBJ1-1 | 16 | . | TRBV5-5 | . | TGTGCCAGCAGCCCGACCTTGACACTCATGAACACTGAAGCTTTCTTT | CASSPTLTLMNTEAFF
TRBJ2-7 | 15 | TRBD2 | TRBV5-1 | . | TGCGCCAGCAGCCTTGCTTCGCGGGAGCCCTACGAGCAGTACTTC | CASSLASREPYEQYF
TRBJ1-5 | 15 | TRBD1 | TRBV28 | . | TGTGCCAGCAGTGACGGGACAGCCCGCGGTCAGCCCCAGCATTTT | CASSDGTARGQPQHF
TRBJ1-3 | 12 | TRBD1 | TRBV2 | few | TGTGCCAGCAGTGAACAGGGGGACACCATATATTTT | CASSEQGDTIYF
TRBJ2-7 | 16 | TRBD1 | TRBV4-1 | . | TGCGCCAGCAGCCCCCTCCCGGGACAGGTCTCCTACGAGCAGTACTTC | CASSPLPGQVSYEQYF
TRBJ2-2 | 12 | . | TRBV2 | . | TGTGCCATCGAGGGGGGGGCCGGGGAGCTGTTTTTT | CAIEGGAGELFF
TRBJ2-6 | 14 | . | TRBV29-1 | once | TGCAGCGTTGGTTCAGTCTCTGGGGCCAACGTCCTGACTTTC | CSVGSVSGANVLTF
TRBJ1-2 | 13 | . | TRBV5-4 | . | TGTGCCAGCAGCTTTATGGGCGACTATGGCTACACCTTC | CASSFMGDYGYTF
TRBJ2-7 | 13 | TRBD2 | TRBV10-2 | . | TGCGCCAGCAGTAGCGGGAGGGCCTACGAGCAGTACTTC | CASSSGRAYEQYF
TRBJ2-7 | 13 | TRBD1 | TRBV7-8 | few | TGTGCCAGCAGCTTAGGGACAGGGGGCGAGCAGTACTTC | CASSLGTGGEQYF
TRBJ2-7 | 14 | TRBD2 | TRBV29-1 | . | TGCAGCGTTGGGCGAGCGGGAGGGACCTACGAGCAGTACTTC | CSVGRAGGTYEQYF
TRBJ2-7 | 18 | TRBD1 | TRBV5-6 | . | TGTGCCAGCAGCAACCCAGGGGGTGCGACGGATTATACCTACGAGCAGTACTTC | CASSNPGGATDYTYEQYF
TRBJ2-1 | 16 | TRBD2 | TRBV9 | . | TGTGCCAGCAGCTCGAGGACTAGCGGGAGGGCCTTTGAGCAGTTCTTC | CASSSRTSGRAFEQFF
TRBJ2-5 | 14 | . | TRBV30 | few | TGTGCCTGGAGCAAAGGCGGCACCCAAGAGACCCAGTACTTC | CAWSKGGTQETQYF
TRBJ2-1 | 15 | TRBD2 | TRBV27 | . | TGTGCCAGCACTTCGGCGGGAGGCGCCTACAATGAGCAGTTCTTC | CASTSAGGAYNEQFF